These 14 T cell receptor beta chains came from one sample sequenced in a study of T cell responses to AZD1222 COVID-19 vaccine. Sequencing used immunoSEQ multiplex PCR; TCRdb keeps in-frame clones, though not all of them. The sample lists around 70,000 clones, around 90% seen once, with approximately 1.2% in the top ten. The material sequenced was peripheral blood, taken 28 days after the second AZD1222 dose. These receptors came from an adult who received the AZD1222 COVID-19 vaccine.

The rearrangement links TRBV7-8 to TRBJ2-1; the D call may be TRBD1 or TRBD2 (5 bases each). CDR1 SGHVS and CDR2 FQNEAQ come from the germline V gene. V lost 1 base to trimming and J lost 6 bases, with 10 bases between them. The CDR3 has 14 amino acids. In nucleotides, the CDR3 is TGTGCCAGCAGCTTAGTGGGGACCATCAATGAGCAGTTCTTC. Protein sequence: CASSLVGTINEQFF.

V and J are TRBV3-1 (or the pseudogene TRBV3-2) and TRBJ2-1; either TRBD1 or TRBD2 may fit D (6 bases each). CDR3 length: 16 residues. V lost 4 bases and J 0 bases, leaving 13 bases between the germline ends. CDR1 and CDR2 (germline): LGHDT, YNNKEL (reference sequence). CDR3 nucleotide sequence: TGTGCCAGCAGCCCCCCCGCGGGACACTCCTACAATGAGCAGTTCTTC. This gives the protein CASSPPAGHSYNEQFF.

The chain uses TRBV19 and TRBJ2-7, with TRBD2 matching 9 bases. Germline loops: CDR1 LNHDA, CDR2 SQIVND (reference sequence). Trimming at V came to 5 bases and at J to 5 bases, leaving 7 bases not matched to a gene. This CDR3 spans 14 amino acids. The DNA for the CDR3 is TGTGCCAGTAGTGAGGGACTAGCCAGCCACGAGCAGTACTTC. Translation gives CASSEGLASHEQYF.

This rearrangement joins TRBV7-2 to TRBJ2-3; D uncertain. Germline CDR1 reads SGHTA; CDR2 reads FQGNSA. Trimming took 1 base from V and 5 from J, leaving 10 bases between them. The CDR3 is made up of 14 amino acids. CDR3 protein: CASSLDGNKDTQYF. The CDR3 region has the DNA TGTGCCAGCAGCTTAGATGGGAATAAAGATACGCAGTATTTT.

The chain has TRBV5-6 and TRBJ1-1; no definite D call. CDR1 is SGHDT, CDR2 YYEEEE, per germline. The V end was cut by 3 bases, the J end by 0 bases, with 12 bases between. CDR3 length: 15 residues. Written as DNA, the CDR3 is TGTGCCAGCAGCTCAGGACGGACCATGAACACTGAAGCTTTCTTT. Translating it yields CASSSGRTMNTEAFF.

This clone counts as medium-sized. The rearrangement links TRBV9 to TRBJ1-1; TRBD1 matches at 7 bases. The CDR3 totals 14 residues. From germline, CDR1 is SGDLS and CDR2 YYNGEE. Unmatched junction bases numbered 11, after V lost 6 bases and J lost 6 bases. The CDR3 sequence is CASNRGLESSEAFF. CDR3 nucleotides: TGTGCCAGCAACAGGGGCCTGGAGAGCTCTGAAGCTTTCTTT.

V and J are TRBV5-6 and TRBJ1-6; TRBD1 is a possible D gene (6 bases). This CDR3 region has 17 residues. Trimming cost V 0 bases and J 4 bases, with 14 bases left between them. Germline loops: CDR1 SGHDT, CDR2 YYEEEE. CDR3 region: CASSLGHRVVYNSPLHF. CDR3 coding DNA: TGTGCCAGCAGCTTGGGCCACAGGGTTGTATATAATTCACCCCTCCACTTT.

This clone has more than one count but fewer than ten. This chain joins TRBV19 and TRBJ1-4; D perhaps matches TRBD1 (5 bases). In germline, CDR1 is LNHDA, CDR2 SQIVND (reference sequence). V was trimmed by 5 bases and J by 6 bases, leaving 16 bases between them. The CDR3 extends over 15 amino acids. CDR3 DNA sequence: TGTGCCAGTAGTCTTGGAGGGGAAGGGGATGAAAAACTGTTTTTT. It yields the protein CASSLGGEGDEKLFF.

This chain's CDR3 is CASSPFRGAGAAYEQYF. CDR3 nucleotide sequence: TGCGCCAGCAGCCCATTTCGGGGGGCGGGAGCGGCCTACGAGCAGTACTTC. This chain links TRBV4-1 with TRBJ2-7; the D gene is possibly TRBD2 (7 bases). CDR1 is MGHRA and CDR2 is YSYEKL in the germline V gene. The V gene lost 4 bases and the J gene lost 2 bases, with 21 bases spanning the gap. The CDR3 consists of 17 residues.

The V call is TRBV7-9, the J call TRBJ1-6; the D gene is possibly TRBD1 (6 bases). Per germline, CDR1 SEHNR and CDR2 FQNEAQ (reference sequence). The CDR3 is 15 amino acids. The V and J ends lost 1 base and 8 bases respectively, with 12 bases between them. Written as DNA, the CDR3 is TGTGCCAGCAGCTTAGTTCCAGGGGAGGATTCACCCCTCCACTTT. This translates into CASSLVPGEDSPLHF.

The CDR3 DNA sequence: TGTGCCCGCTTCGTAGGGCCTCAAGGTCCCCTCCACTTT. Encoded protein: CARFVGPQGPLHF. The rearrangement links TRBV30 to TRBJ1-6; D gene unclear. The germline gives CDR1 GTSNPN, CDR2 SVGIG (reference sequence). There are 13 residues in the CDR3. The V end was cut by 8 bases, the J end by 13 bases, with 21 bases between.

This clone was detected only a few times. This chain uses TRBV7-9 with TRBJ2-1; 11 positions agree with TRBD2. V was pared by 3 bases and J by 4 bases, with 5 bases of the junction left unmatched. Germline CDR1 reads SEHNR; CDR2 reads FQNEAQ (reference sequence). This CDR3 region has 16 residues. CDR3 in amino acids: CASSLTGTSGYNEQFF. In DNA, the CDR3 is TGTGCCAGCAGCTTGACCGGGACTAGCGGATACAATGAGCAGTTCTTC.

The CDR3 spells CASSQAYRGRGAKNIQYF. CDR3 sequence (DNA): TGTGCCAGCAGCCAAGCCTACAGGGGCCGAGGTGCCAAAAACATTCAGTACTTC. The chain has TRBV3-1 (or the pseudogene TRBV3-2) and TRBJ2-4; 7 nucleotides match TRBD1. The V gene end was trimmed by 1 base and the J gene end by 1 base; junction bases not matched to a gene: 10. Germline V gene lookup returns CDR1 LGHDT and CDR2 YNNKEL (reference sequence). The CDR3 has 18 residues.

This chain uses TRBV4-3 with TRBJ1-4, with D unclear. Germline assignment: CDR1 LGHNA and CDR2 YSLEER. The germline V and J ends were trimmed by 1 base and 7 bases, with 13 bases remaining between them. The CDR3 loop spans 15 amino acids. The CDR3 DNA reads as TGCGCCAGCAGCCAAGTTGGCGGCGTCGGTGAAAAACTGTTTTTT. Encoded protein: CASSQVGGVGEKLFF.